The present T cell receptor (beta chain) was sequenced within a study of blood T cells in healthy people across ages. It was ten milliliters of peripheral blood that were drawn from each donor. Each sample provided at least 5 micrograms of extracted total RNA. Trimming shortened V by 0 bases and J by 2 bases, and 10 bases separated the two germline ends. This CDR3 region has 15 residues. The germline V gene has CDR1 MGHDK and CDR2 SYGVNS. Study-wide results and limits: Higher naive T cell percentage went strongly together with higher TCR beta diversity. The diversity estimates, figures obtained from one million T cells, were considered underestimates.

Primed by a sample-barcoded 5' primer and a J-beta primer mix, a second PCR proceeded for 7 to 11 cycles. TCRdb called the 5' RACE reads again in MiXCR, with one record for every CDR3 protein. This table has 1.5 million to 2 million distinct CDR3 sequences, 49% appearing once. As for this clonotype: Its antigen is unidentified.

The sequenced material came from blood. The clonotype originates from a woman between 35 and 50 years old in good health. This sequence joins TRBV25-1 and TRBJ2-5; D remains ambiguous. DNA of the CDR3: TGTGCCAGCAGTGAATACGGGTCAGTTCAAGAGACCCAGTACTTC. Protein product: CASSEYGSVQETQYF.